A single TCR beta chain is shown here with its context. No cognate antigen has been identified for it. No base-level quality is on record; no much larger clone is a single base apart. This specimen belongs to a study of early T cells in non-severe SARS-CoV-2 infection (dated by TCRdb to the early 2020s). Study-wide context: Because TCR sequencing relied on bulk RNA taken from unsorted whole blood, pairing of alpha and beta chains was not possible.

Summary of the overall study and its limitations: VDJdb matching was skewed toward anti-spike CD8 responses and likely underestimated virus-specific expansions, missing private and CD4 specificities.

Set within a cohort of healthcare workers in London, UK, this nested case-control study involved weekly PCR testing of nasopharyngeal swabs along with blood sampling. Between 23 and 31 March 2020, the week of the UK lockdown, healthcare workers were enrolled and then followed up weekly for as long as 16 weeks. Receptors were amplified or captured by 5' RACE. Sequencing was performed on a NextSeq 500. Unique molecular identifiers were attached to individual cDNA molecules in the TCR library protocol so that sequencing error and PCR bias could be corrected. Both TCR alpha and beta chains were sequenced, and tight co-correlation was observed between alpha and beta sequence abundances in each sample. The original methods were these. V gene, J gene and CDR3 annotation of TCR sequences was performed with Decombinator V4. Expanded TCRs were defined as changing significantly between any two time points under a Poisson model with p below 0.0001. TCR abundances were normalised to the total number of TCRs sequenced per sample and were expressed as counts per million. VDJdb, accessed on 1 November 2021, was searched for TCRs annotated for CMV, EBV and SARS-CoV-2, and TCRs annotated for more than one antigen were excluded. TCRdb reanalyzed the raw reads on its own, using fastp at Q25 for trimming and MiXCR for clone calling, and kept in-frame beta chains. When rows share a CDR3 protein, they turn into one entry using the most common DNA and genes. The V and J calls follow TCRdb's processing rather than the paper's. The sample table records 20,000 to 30,000 distinct CDR3 sequences; 4% to 4.5% of these occur just once. The biggest ten clones account for 5% to 8% of the sample.

The origin of this receptor is an adult who was a healthcare worker with PCR-confirmed SARS-CoV-2 infection or an uninfected control (not recorded which). The source material was whole blood.

The DNA sequence is given as TGTGCCAGCAGTTTATGGGCGGGGGCTGATGCTGAAGCTTTCTTT. This is translated as CASSLWAGADAEAFF. The chain links TRBV27 with TRBJ1-1; perhaps TRBD1 is the D gene, with 6 bases matching. The CDR3, cysteine through phenylalanine, is 15 amino acids long. The sequence is cut down to CDR3 DNA, 45 bases in frame from base 1. The junction shows trimming of 1 base on V and 6 bases on J, plus 15 bases between the germline ends. The germline V gene (reference sequence) gives CDR1 as MNHEY and CDR2 as SMNVEV.